These 13 T cell receptor beta chains share one sample of origin, sequenced in a study of immune heterogeneity within non-small cell lung tumors. TCR beta CDR3 regions came from multiplex PCR with 32 forward V and 13 reverse J primers. TCRdb redid the calling of the multiplex PCR reads with MiXCR, one entry per CDR3 protein. The data hold tens of thousands of distinct CDR3 sequences, with around 30% observed a single time. Bulk tumor genomic DNA was the template, and each sample received 450 to 650 ng. In surgery, several biopsies were collected from each primary tumor at widely spaced sites. Untreated, newly diagnosed non-small cell lung cancer patients underwent curative surgery. Source material: lung tumor tissue. The receptors were gathered from a man aged 40-49 years with non-small cell lung cancer.

This clonotype came up a few times. The chain couples TRBV24-1 to TRBJ1-5, with TRBD1 matching 10 bases. The CDR3 consists of 20 residues. CDR1 is KGHDR, CDR2 SFDVKD, per germline. The junction had 15 bases not matched to a gene; V was cut back by 5 bases and J by 0 bases. Here the CDR3 DNA reads TGTGCCACCAGTGCAAACTCCGGGACAGGGGTCCTTAGTAGCAATCAGCCCCAGCATTTT. It specifies CATSANSGTGVLSSNQPQHF.

The rearrangement links TRBV4-1 to TRBJ2-3; 9 positions agree with TRBD2. The germline V gene has CDR1 MGHRA and CDR2 YSYEKL. V dropped 2 bases and J dropped 4; count of bases not matched to a gene: 13. There are 18 residues in the CDR3. The chain's CDR3 is CASSQYGPLAGAPDTQYF. DNA of the CDR3: TGCGCCAGCAGCCAATATGGGCCCTTAGCGGGAGCCCCAGATACGCAGTATTTT.

This clonotype was recorded many times. The chain carries TRBV11-3 and TRBJ1-6; no definite D call. Germline V gene lookup returns CDR1 SGHNT and CDR2 YENEEA. The germline V and J ends were trimmed by 7 bases and 10 bases, with 14 bases remaining between them. The CDR3 sequence is 13 residues long. The CDR3 DNA reads as TGTGCCAGCAAACTTACGGAGTTGTCACCCCTCCACTTT. It encodes CASKLTELSPLHF.

The V gene is TRBV24-1, the J gene TRBJ2-1; 9 bases are a match to TRBD1. Germline V gene sequence: CDR1 KGHDR, CDR2 SFDVKD. The CDR3 is 15 residues long. The V segment lost 4 bases and the J segment 8 bases; nucleotides outside the gene matches: 8. For the CDR3, the DNA is TGTGCCACCAGTGACACGGACAGGGGATTTGATGAGCAGTTCTTC. It yields the protein CATSDTDRGFDEQFF.

This clonotype was recorded at least ten times. The chain recombines TRBV10-3 with TRBJ1-6, with D perhaps TRBD1 (6 bases). This CDR3 is built from 14 residues. Germline V gene lookup returns CDR1 ENHRY and CDR2 SYGVKD. V was cut by 6 bases and J by 9 bases, with 15 bases left in between. CDR3 amino acids: CAISVTGSGSPLHF. The CDR3 DNA reads TGTGCCATCAGCGTCACAGGGTCGGGTTCACCCCTCCACTTT.

Worth noting for this clonotype: A much larger clone is a single base away; this may be a read error. The chain has TRBV6-2 or TRBV6-3 and TRBJ2-3; 7 bases are shared with TRBD2. Germline V lookup: CDR1 MNHEY, CDR2 SVGEGT. The CDR3 contains 17 residues. Here the CDR3 reads CARSYSISREGTDTQYF. CDR3 coding DNA: TGTGCCAGAAGTTACTCGATAAGTCGGGAGGGCACAGATACGCAGTATTTT.

V usage is TRBV29-1 and J usage is TRBJ2-2, with 8 bases identical to TRBD1. After removal of 2 bases from V and 0 bases from J, the junction contained 8 bases not matched to a gene. The CDR3 extends over 17 amino acids. Germline-derived CDR1 and CDR2 are SQVTM and ANQGSEA. CDR3 sequence: CSVEQPGQGPNTGELFF. The DNA for the CDR3 is TGCAGCGTTGAACAACCCGGACAGGGCCCGAACACCGGGGAGCTGTTTTTT.

Turning to this clonotype: A clone one base away is much larger, so this may be a read error. The J gene is TRBJ1-5, the V gene TRBV6-2 or TRBV6-3; D is ambiguous. The CDR3 spans 13 residues. V dropped 7 bases and J dropped 7 bases, with 14 bases sitting between them. Germline-derived CDR1 and CDR2 are MNHEY and SVGEGT. CDR3 sequence: CASNDVGRQPQHF. The CDR3, as DNA: TGTGCCAGCAACGACGTGGGTCGACAGCCCCAGCATTTT.

This clonotype showed up many times. The rearrangement joins TRBV10-3 to TRBJ2-7; TRBD2 aligns across 7 bases. The CDR3 is 15 residues long. Unmatched junction bases numbered 6, after V lost 0 bases and J lost 4 bases. Looked up from germline, CDR1 is ENHRY and CDR2 is SYGVKD. In DNA, the CDR3 is TGTGCCATCAGTGAGTCGGAGACTAGCAGTTACGAGCAGTACTTC. Translated, it gives CAISESETSSYEQYF.

In the case of this clonotype: This is likely a read error, given that the CDR3 carries no conserved phenylalanine or tryptophan at its end. The rearrangement uses TRBV7-9 and TRBJ2-1; D is ambiguous. The CDR3 is 12 amino acids. Trimming stripped 5 bases from V and 4 bases from J, with 6 bases between. Germline V gene lookup returns CDR1 SEHNR and CDR2 FQNEAQ (reference sequence). CDR3 loop: CASSVRYNEQFL. The CDR3 nucleotides are TGTGCCAGCAGCGTTCGGTACAATGAGCAGTTCCTC.

This clonotype was seen repeatedly, ten times or more. J is TRBJ2-1 and V is TRBV14, with D maybe TRBD1 (5 bases). CDR3 length: 16 residues. In germline, CDR1 is SGHDN, CDR2 FVKESK. V was shortened by 1 base and J by 3 bases, with 13 bases between the two germline ends. CDR3: CASSQAQGSFYNEQFF. In nucleotides, the CDR3 is TGTGCCAGCAGCCAAGCCCAGGGAAGTTTCTACAATGAGCAGTTCTTC.

This clonotype turned up a few times. This chain uses TRBV19 with TRBJ2-5; tentatively, D is TRBD2 (5 bases). This CDR3 has 14 amino acids. CDR1 is LNHDA and CDR2 is SQIVND in the germline V gene (reference sequence). V was shortened by 4 bases and J by 0 bases, with 9 bases between the two germline ends. The CDR3 loop is CASSKRNNQETQYF. CDR3 sequence (DNA): TGTGCCAGTAGTAAGCGGAACAACCAAGAGACCCAGTACTTC.

The CDR3 is CASSPQPTGRSGYGYTF. The CDR3 DNA reads as TGCGCCAGCAGCCCGCAGCCGACAGGGCGGAGTGGCTATGGCTACACCTTC. This rearrangement joins TRBV4-3 to TRBJ1-2; 7 bases line up with TRBD1. V lost 4 bases to trimming and J lost 4 bases; unmatched junction nucleotides: 15. CDR3 length equals 17 residues. The germline V gene encodes CDR1 LGHNA and CDR2 YSLEER.